The rows below give T cell receptor beta chains drawn from one sample of a study of blood T cell repertoires in COVID-19. TCRdb's copy holds only in-frame clones and misses some; the assay was immunoSEQ multiplex PCR. Found here are around 170,000 clones, less than 90% of them singletons; the top ten hold 7.6%. Specimen: peripheral blood. These receptors were taken from an older woman with COVID-19, enrolled during active disease. CDR3s include the opening cysteine and the closing phenylalanine or tryptophan. The D gene is left open where the match is weak. Expanded clones are given a class, and other clones once, few, many or no size at all.

-	TRBV28	TRBJ1-6	-	CASRPQGNNSPLHF	TGTGCCAGCAGACCCCAGGGGAATAATTCACCCCTCCACTTT
-	TRBV19	TRBJ1-2	-	CASSISSGRRNYGYTF	TGTGCCAGTAGTATAAGTTCGGGTCGTCGGAACTATGGCTACACCTTC
-	TRBV12-3/TRBV12-4	TRBJ1-4	-	CASSSQMRKLFF	TGTGCCAGCAGTTCCCAGATGAGGAAACTGTTTTTT
-	TRBV29-1	TRBJ2-5	-	CSVDAQGPETQYF	TGCAGCGTTGACGCACAGGGCCCAGAGACCCAGTACTTC
-	TRBV7-2	TRBJ1-2	TRBD1	CASSLSSADRVYTF	TGTGCCAGCAGCTTAAGCTCTGCGGACAGGGTCTACACCTTC
-	TRBV30	TRBJ1-2	-	CAWSKGQSLTF	TGTGCCTGGAGTAAGGGGCAGTCGCTTACCTTC
-	TRBV27	TRBJ2-3	TRBD1	CASSLVGTGTDTQYF	TGTGCCAGCAGTTTAGTGGGGACAGGGACAGATACGCAGTATTTT
few	TRBV4-1	TRBJ2-3	TRBD2	CASSQARAGGDTQYF	TGCGCCAGCAGCCAAGCGAGAGCGGGAGGGGATACGCAGTATTTT
-	TRBV19	TRBJ2-7	-	CASSSRKRERLNEQYF	TGTGCCAGTAGTAGCCGGAAGAGGGAGAGGTTGAACGAGCAGTACTTC
-	TRBV15	TRBJ1-4	TRBD1	CATSRGTGDEKLFF	TGTGCCACCAGCAGAGGGACAGGGGATGAAAAACTGTTTTTT
-	TRBV10-3	TRBJ2-5	TRBD2	CAISEAAGGPGQETQYF	TGTGCCATCAGTGAAGCAGCGGGAGGGCCGGGACAAGAGACCCAGTACTTC
once	TRBV2	TRBJ1-1	TRBD1	CASHGSRGRGTEAFF	TGTGCCAGCCATGGCAGCAGGGGGAGAGGGACTGAAGCTTTCTTT
-	TRBV6-2/TRBV6-3	TRBJ2-7	-	CASSYNPTRYEQYF	TGTGCCAGCAGTTATAATCCAACCAGGTACGAGCAGTACTTC
-	TRBV6-6	TRBJ2-5	TRBD1	CASSDRGQETQYF	TGTGCCAGCAGCGACAGGGGCCAAGAGACCCAGTACTTC
few	TRBV15	TRBJ2-7	TRBD1	CATSTSQGDSYEQYF	TGTGCCACCAGCACATCCCAGGGGGACTCCTACGAGCAGTACTTC
few	TRBV18	TRBJ1-1	TRBD1	CASSPPGQGDRTEAFF	TGTGCCAGCTCACCACCGGGACAGGGTGACCGCACTGAAGCTTTCTTT
-	TRBV6-5	TRBJ1-1	TRBD1	CASSSRQGKNTEAFF	TGTGCCAGCAGTTCCCGACAGGGTAAGAACACTGAAGCTTTCTTT
once	TRBV7-2	TRBJ2-1	TRBD1	CASNPGTGALNPYNEQFF	TGTGCCAGCAACCCCGGGACAGGGGCCTTAAACCCATACAATGAGCAGTTCTTC
-	TRBV18	TRBJ2-2	TRBD2	CASSPPRGLAGVRGTGELFF	TGTGCCAGCTCACCACCCAGGGGACTAGCGGGAGTGCGAGGCACCGGGGAGCTGTTTTTT
-	TRBV4-3	TRBJ1-2	TRBD1	CASSQNRGQFYGYTF	TGCGCCAGCAGCCAAAATCGGGGACAGTTCTATGGCTACACCTTC
-	TRBV9	TRBJ2-2	-	CASSAVLGTGELFF	TGTGCCAGCAGTGCTGTACTAGGAACCGGGGAGCTGTTTTTT
-	TRBV5-4	TRBJ2-7	TRBD2	CASSTPSGTIMGEQYF	TGTGCCAGCAGCACCCCTAGCGGGACCATCATGGGGGAGCAGTACTTC
-	TRBV6-5	TRBJ1-4	-	CASSRAHSGGEKLFF	TGTGCCAGCAGTCGGGCCCATTCGGGGGGTGAAAAACTGTTTTTT
-	TRBV10-3	TRBJ1-2	TRBD1	CAISEGTGAVSRYGYTF	TGTGCCATCAGTGAAGGGACAGGAGCCGTAAGCCGCTATGGCTACACCTTC
-	TRBV4-3	TRBJ2-4	TRBD1	CASSQGTGFLAKNIQYF	TGCGCCAGCAGCCAAGGGACAGGGTTCTTAGCCAAAAACATTCAGTACTTC
-	TRBV11-1	TRBJ1-1	-	CAGSLLGGVTEAFF	TGTGCCGGCAGCCTTTTAGGGGGTGTCACTGAAGCTTTCTTT
few	TRBV5-5	TRBJ1-2	-	CASSQWRTVGYTF	TGTGCCAGCAGCCAATGGAGGACAGTCGGCTACACCTTC
-	TRBV12-1	TRBJ2-1	-	CASSLNWSWREKSYNEQFF	TGTGCCAGCAGCTTGAACTGGTCCTGGCGGGAGAAATCCTACAATGAGCAGTTCTTC
few	TRBV2	TRBJ1-1	-	CASSWGGDEAFF	TGTGCCAGCAGTTGGGGAGGTGATGAAGCTTTCTTT
-	TRBV5-1	TRBJ1-1	-	CASSSRGEGLNTEAFF	TGCGCCAGCAGCTCCCGCGGGGAGGGTCTGAACACTGAAGCTTTCTTT
-	TRBV6-5	TRBJ2-1	TRBD1	CASSFRQGAYNEQFF	TGTGCCAGCAGTTTTCGACAGGGGGCTTACAATGAGCAGTTCTTC
-	TRBV9	TRBJ1-2	-	CASSGVGLGYGYTF	TGTGCCAGCAGCGGGGTGGGCCTGGGCTATGGCTACACCTTC
-	TRBV19	TRBJ2-1	-	CASSYPFNEQFF	TGTGCCAGTAGTTATCCGTTCAATGAGCAGTTCTTC
few	TRBV3-1/TRBV3-2	TRBJ2-2	-	CASSQVFGGELFF	TGTGCCAGCAGCCAAGTCTTCGGCGGGGAGCTGTTTTTT
-	TRBV18	TRBJ1-4	-	CASSPPGGEDQFF	TGTGCCAGCTCACCCCCTGGCGGGGAAGATCAGTTTTTT
-	TRBV30	TRBJ2-5	TRBD2	CAWSHARTSLQETQYF	TGTGCCTGGAGTCACGCCAGGACTAGCCTTCAAGAGACCCAGTACTTC
-	TRBV12-3/TRBV12-4	TRBJ2-1	-	CASSFGEERGQFF	TGTGCCAGCAGTTTCGGTGAGGAACGTGGGCAGTTCTTC
once	TRBV10-2	TRBJ1-1	-	CATTKQLMNTEAFF	TGCGCCACTACGAAACAGCTTATGAACACTGAAGCTTTCTTT
once	TRBV24-1	TRBJ2-1	TRBD2	CATSDLYSGSDLANEQFF	TGTGCCACCAGTGATTTATATAGCGGGAGCGATTTAGCCAATGAGCAGTTCTTC
-	TRBV14	TRBJ2-1	TRBD1	CASSNNWDSFYNEQFF	TGTGCCAGCAGCAATAATTGGGACAGCTTCTACAATGAGCAGTTCTTC
-	TRBV18	TRBJ2-5	TRBD1	CASSPRTGSETQYF	TGTGCCAGCTCACCGCGGACAGGGTCAGAGACCCAGTACTTC
-	TRBV18	TRBJ1-2	-	CASSPDSREDTGYTF	TGTGCCAGCTCACCCGACAGTCGGGAGGATACTGGCTACACCTTC
-	TRBV3-1/TRBV3-2	TRBJ1-1	-	CASSHGQPNTEAFF	TGTGCCAGCAGCCACGGACAGCCGAACACTGAAGCTTTCTTT
-	TRBV10-3	TRBJ1-1	-	CAIGTLANTEAFF	TGTGCCATCGGAACACTAGCGAACACTGAAGCTTTCTTT
-	TRBV5-6	TRBJ2-3	TRBD2	CASTLQAAGFRTDTQYF	TGTGCCAGCACCCTCCAGGCAGCGGGATTCAGGACAGATACGCAGTATTTT
-	TRBV10-1	TRBJ2-1	TRBD2	CASNPGTSGYNEQFF	TGCGCCAGCAACCCCGGGACTAGCGGGTACAATGAGCAGTTCTTC
-	TRBV4-2	TRBJ2-7	TRBD2	CASSQGPTSGTYSYEQYF	TGTGCCAGCAGCCAAGGCCCGACTAGCGGGACCTACTCCTACGAGCAGTACTTC
once	TRBV5-1	TRBJ2-1	TRBD2	CASSLLSGRASNEQFF	TGCGCCAGCAGCTTACTTAGCGGGAGAGCGAGCAATGAGCAGTTCTTC
-	TRBV7-8	TRBJ1-1	-	CASSLARGNTEAFF	TGTGCCAGCAGCTTAGCGCGGGGGAACACTGAAGCTTTCTTT
-	TRBV3-1/TRBV3-2	TRBJ2-1	-	CASSQTSGLSYNEQFF	TGTGCCAGCAGCCAAACAAGCGGGCTCTCCTACAATGAGCAGTTCTTC
-	TRBV2	TRBJ1-3	TRBD1	CASSVDRVAIYF	TGTGCCAGCAGTGTGGACAGGGTCGCCATATATTTT
-	TRBV5-1	TRBJ1-5	TRBD1	CASSVGTETNQPQHF	TGCGCCAGCAGCGTCGGGACAGAAACCAATCAGCCCCAGCATTTT
-	TRBV7-2	TRBJ2-7	TRBD1	CASSYRDREQYF	TGTGCCAGCAGCTACCGGGACAGAGAGCAGTACTTC
-	TRBV6-5	TRBJ2-2	-	CASIPKKSTGELFF	TGTGCCAGCATACCGAAGAAGAGCACCGGGGAGCTGTTTTTT
-	TRBV3-1/TRBV3-2	TRBJ1-2	TRBD1	CASSPLPGQSLGGYGYTF	TGTGCCAGCAGCCCGCTTCCGGGACAGAGCTTAGGTGGCTATGGCTACACCTTC